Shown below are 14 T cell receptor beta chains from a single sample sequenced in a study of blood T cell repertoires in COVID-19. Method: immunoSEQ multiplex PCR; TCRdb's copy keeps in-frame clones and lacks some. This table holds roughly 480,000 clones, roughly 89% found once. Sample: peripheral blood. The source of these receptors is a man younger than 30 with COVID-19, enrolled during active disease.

The CDR3: CASSPGQGHYGYTF. The CDR3 coding sequence is TGTGCCAGCAGCCCGGGACAGGGACATTATGGCTACACCTTC. The chain links TRBV7-8 to TRBJ1-2; the match to TRBD1 covers 9 bases. Germline V CDR1 and CDR2: SGHVS, FQNEAQ. The CDR3 contains 14 residues. With 5 bases clipped from V and 5 bases from J, the junction kept 6 bases outside the gene matches.

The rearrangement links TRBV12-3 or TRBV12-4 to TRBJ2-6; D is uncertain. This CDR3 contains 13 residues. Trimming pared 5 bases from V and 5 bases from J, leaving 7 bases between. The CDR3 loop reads CASSIVWANVLTF. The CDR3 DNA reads TGTGCCAGCAGTATCGTCTGGGCCAACGTCCTGACTTTC.

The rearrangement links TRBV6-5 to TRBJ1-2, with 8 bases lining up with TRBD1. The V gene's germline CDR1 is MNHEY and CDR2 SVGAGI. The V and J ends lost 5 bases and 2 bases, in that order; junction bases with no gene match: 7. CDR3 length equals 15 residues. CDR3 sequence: CASSSPWDRNYGYTF. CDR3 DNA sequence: TGTGCCAGCAGTAGCCCCTGGGACAGGAACTATGGCTACACCTTC.

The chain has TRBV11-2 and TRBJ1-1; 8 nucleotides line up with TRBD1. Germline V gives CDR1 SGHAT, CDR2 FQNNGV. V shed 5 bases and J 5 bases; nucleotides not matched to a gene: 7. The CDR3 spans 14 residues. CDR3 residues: CASSPGGRGTEAFF. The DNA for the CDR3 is TGTGCCAGCAGCCCAGGGGGCAGGGGGACTGAAGCTTTCTTT.

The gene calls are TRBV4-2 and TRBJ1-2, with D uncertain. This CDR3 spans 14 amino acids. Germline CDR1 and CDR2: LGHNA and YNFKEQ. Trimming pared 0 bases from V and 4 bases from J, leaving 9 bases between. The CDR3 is CASSQDSGVYGYTF. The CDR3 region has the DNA TGTGCCAGCAGCCAAGATTCCGGGGTCTATGGCTACACCTTC.

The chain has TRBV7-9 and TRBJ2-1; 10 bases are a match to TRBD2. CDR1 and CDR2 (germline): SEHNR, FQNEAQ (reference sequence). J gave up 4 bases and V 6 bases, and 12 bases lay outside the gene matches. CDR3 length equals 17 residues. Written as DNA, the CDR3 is TGTGCCAGCAGACGGACTAGCGGAGGGGGGCATTACAATGAGCAGTTCTTC. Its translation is CASRRTSGGGHYNEQFF.

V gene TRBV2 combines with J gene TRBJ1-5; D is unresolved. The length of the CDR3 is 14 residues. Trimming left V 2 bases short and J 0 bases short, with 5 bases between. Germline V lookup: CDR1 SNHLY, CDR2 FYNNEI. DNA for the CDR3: TGTGCCAGCAGTGAATTGTATAGCAATCAGCCCCAGCATTTT. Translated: CASSELYSNQPQHF.

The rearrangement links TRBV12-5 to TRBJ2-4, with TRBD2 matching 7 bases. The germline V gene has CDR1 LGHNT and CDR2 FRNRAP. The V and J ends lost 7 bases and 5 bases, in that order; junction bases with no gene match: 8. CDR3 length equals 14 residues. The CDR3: CASALTSTQNIQYF. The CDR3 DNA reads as TGTGCTAGTGCCCTGACTAGCACCCAAAACATTCAGTACTTC.

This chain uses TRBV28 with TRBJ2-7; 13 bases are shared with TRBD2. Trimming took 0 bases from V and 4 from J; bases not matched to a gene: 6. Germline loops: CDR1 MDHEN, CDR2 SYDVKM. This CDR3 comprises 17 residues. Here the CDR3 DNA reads TGTGCCAGCAGTTTATGGGGACTAGCGGGACTATCTTACGAGCAGTACTTC. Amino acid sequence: CASSLWGLAGLSYEQYF.

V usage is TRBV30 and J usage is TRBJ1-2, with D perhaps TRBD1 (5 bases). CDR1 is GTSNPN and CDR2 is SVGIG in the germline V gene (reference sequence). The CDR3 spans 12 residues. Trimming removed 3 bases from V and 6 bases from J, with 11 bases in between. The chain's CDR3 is CAWSTGLNGYTF. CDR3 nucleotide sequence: TGTGCCTGGAGCACGGGACTCAATGGCTACACCTTC.

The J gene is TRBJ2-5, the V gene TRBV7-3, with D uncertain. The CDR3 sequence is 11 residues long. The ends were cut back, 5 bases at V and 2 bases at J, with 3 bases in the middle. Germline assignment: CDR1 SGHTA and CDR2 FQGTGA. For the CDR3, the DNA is TGTGCCAGCAGCCCTCAAGAGACCCAGTACTTC. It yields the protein CASSPQETQYF. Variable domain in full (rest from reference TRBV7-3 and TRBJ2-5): GAGVSQTPSNKVTEKGKYVELRCDPISGHTALYWYRQSLGQGPEFLIYFQGTGAADDSGLPNDRFFAVRPEGSVSTLKIQRTERGDSAVYLCASSPQETQYFGPGTRLLVL.

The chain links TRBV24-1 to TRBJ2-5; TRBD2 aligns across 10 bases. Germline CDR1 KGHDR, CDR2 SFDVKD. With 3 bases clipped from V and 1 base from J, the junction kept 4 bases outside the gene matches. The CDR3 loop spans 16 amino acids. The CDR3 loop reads CATSDPRLAGQETQYF. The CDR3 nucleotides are TGTGCCACCAGTGATCCGCGACTAGCGGGCCAAGAGACCCAGTACTTC.

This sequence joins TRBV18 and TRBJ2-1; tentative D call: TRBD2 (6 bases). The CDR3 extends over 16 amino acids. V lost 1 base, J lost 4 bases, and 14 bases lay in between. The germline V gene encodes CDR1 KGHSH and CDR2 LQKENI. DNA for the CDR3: TGTGCCAGCTCACCACGGGCAGCGGGCGGGTACAATGAGCAGTTCTTC. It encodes CASSPRAAGGYNEQFF.

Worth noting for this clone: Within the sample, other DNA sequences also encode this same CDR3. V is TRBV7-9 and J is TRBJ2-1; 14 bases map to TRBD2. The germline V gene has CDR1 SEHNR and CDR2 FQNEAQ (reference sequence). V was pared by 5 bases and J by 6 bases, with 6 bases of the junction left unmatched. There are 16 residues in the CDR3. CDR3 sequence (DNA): TGTGCCAGCAGCCCCGGGACTAGCGGGAGATCCAATGAGCAGTTCTTC. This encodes CASSPGTSGRSNEQFF.